This T cell receptor beta chain is drawn from a study of breast tumors, draining lymph nodes, adjacent tissues. The CDR3 length is 14 residues. Trimming took 2 bases from V and 6 from J; bases not matched to a gene: 6. CDR1 is DFQATT, CDR2 SNEGSKA, per germline (reference sequence). TCRdb recomputed calls from the multiplex PCR reads with MiXCR, one row per CDR3 protein. Among 66,000 or so distinct CDR3 sequences, roughly 44% were seen once, and the ten largest hold 8.4%. What was sequenced was breast tumor tissue. The clonotype comes from a female donor with breast cancer. Some clones in this sample may be carry-over from other donors' samples. The chain links TRBV20-1 to TRBJ1-2, with 10 positions matching TRBD1. CDR3 region: CSARQTGGGNGYTF. The CDR3 DNA sequence: TGCAGTGCTAGACAGACAGGGGGCGGGAATGGCTACACCTTC.